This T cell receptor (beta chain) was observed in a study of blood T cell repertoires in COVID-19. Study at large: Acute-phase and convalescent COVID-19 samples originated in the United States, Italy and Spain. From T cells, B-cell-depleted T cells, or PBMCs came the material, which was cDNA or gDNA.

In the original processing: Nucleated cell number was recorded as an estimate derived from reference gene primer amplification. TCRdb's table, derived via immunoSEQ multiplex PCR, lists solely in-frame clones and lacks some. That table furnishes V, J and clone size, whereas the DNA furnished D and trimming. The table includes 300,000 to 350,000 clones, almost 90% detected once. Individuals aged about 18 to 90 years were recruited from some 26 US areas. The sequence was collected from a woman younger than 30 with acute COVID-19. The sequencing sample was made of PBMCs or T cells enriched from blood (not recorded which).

The CDR3 DNA follows: TGTGCCTCCCACTCGGGGGGAAACACCATATATTTT. Translation: CASHSGGNTIYF. The rearrangement joins TRBV30 to TRBJ1-3; D is uncertain. The CDR3 is 12 residues long. The V end was cut by 7 bases, the J end by 4 bases, with 11 bases between. Per germline, CDR1 GTSNPN and CDR2 SVGIG (reference sequence).